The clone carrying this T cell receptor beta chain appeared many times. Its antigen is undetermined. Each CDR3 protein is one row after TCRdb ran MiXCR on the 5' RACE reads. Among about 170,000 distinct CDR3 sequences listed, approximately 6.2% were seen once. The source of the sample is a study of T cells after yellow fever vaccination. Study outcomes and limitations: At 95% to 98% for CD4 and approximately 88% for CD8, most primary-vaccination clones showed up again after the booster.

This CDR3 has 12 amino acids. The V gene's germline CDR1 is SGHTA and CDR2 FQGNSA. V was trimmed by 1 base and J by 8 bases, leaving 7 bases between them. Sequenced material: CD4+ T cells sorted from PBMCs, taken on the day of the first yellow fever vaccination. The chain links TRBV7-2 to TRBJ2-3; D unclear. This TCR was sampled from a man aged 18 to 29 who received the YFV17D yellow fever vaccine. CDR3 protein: CASSLVRFTQYF. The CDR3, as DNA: TGTGCCAGCAGCTTAGTTAGGTTTACGCAGTATTTT.